These 12 T cell receptor beta chains originate from one sample sequenced in a study of human T cells and chemical hapten exposure. TCRdb reprocessed the RACE reads via MiXCR and lists one record per CDR3 protein. The table includes roughly 160,000 distinct CDR3 sequences, more than 12% detected once. Time point defined: patch test 1, 2 weeks after DPC sensitization. This sample's treatment: therapeutic diphenylcyclopropenone sensitization with weekly scalp DPC. The sequences come from whole blood, collected in connection with sensitization to the hapten diphenylcyclopropenone (DPC). Every receptor here comes from a woman younger than 45 with alopecia areata. Some clones in this sample may be carry-over from other donors' samples.

V is TRBV29-1 and J is TRBJ2-1, with TRBD2 matching over 12 bases. Germline CDR1 SQVTM, CDR2 ANQGSEA. The V and J ends lost 0 bases and 6 bases, in that order; junction bases with no gene match: 9. The CDR3 is made up of 17 amino acids. CDR3 DNA sequence: TGCAGCGTTGAAGATCGGGCTAGCGGGAGGGCCCCCAATGAGCAGTTCTTC. Translation gives CSVEDRASGRAPNEQFF.

In its sample, this clonotype was seen once. The chain links TRBV3-1 to TRBJ2-5; D unclear. The ends were cut back, 0 bases at V and 7 bases at J, with 9 bases in the middle. This CDR3 spans 13 amino acids. Germline V gives CDR1 LGHDT, CDR2 YNNKEL (reference sequence). CDR3 residues: CASSQEGSRTQYF. The DNA for the CDR3 is TGTGCCAGCAGCCAAGAGGGCAGTCGGACCCAGTACTTC.

This clonotype has just a few counts. V and J are TRBV7-2 and TRBJ2-4; 9 bases fit TRBD1. V gave up 4 bases and J gave up 6 bases; unmatched junction bases: 7. The CDR3 runs to 15 residues. Germline CDR1 reads SGHTA; CDR2 reads FQGNSA. The CDR3 sequence: CASSSHRGPGNIQYF. DNA of the CDR3: TGTGCCAGCAGCTCGCACAGGGGGCCGGGAAACATTCAGTACTTC.

This clonotype appeared a few times. The chain uses TRBV28 and TRBJ2-1, with D perhaps given as TRBD1 or TRBD2 (5 bases each). Germline V gives CDR1 MDHEN, CDR2 SYDVKM. This CDR3 contains 13 residues. V was cut by 0 bases and J by 8 bases, with 8 bases left in between. CDR3 nucleotides: TGTGCCAGCAGTTTATGGGGACGGGATGAGCAGTTCTTC. It yields the protein CASSLWGRDEQFF.

This clonotype showed up many times. This chain connects TRBV6-5 to TRBJ1-6; a possible D gene is TRBD1 (6 bases). The CDR3 runs 12 residues. Germline V lookup: CDR1 MNHEY, CDR2 SVGAGI. Deletions cut 8 bases from V and 10 bases from J, with 12 bases between. CDR3 region: CASSRQDSPLHF. CDR3 bases: TGTGCCAGCTCCCGACAGGACTCACCCCTCCACTTT.

This clonotype was counted ten times or more. The rearrangement joins TRBV2 to TRBJ1-3; D is undetermined. This CDR3 has 14 residues. Per germline, CDR1 SNHLY and CDR2 FYNNEI. Trimming pared 7 bases from V and 1 base from J, leaving 11 bases between. CDR3 region: CASTPTRSGNTIYF. As DNA, the CDR3 is TGTGCCAGCACCCCCACCCGGTCTGGAAACACCATATATTTT. Full variable domain (outside the CDR3, taken from reference TRBV2 and TRBJ1-3): EPEVTQTPSHQVTQMGQEVILRCVPISNHLYFYWYRQILGQKVEFLVSFYNNEISEKSEIFDDQFSVERPDGSNFTLKIRSTKLEDSAMYFCASTPTRSGNTIYFGEGSWLTVV.

This clonotype came up a few times. The V gene is TRBV5-4, the J gene TRBJ2-5; D might be TRBD2 (7 bases). Per germline, CDR1 SGHNT and CDR2 YYREEE (reference sequence). This CDR3 contains 16 residues. Trimming removed 4 bases from V and 0 bases from J, with 16 bases in between. CDR3 sequence: CASSKGGGQYQETQYF. CDR3 DNA: TGTGCCAGCAGCAAAGGGGGGGGTCAGTACCAAGAGACCCAGTACTTC.

Only a few counts were recorded for this clonotype. V is TRBV28 and J is TRBJ1-2, with 7 bases identical to TRBD1. The CDR3 covers 13 residues. V shed 4 bases and J 6 bases; nucleotides not matched to a gene: 5. The germline CDR1 and CDR2 sequences are MDHEN and SYDVKM. The CDR3 loop reads CASSSPDRDGYTF. As DNA, the CDR3 is TGTGCCAGCAGTTCCCCAGACAGGGATGGCTACACCTTC.

The genes are TRBV4-3 and TRBJ2-7, with D unclear. This CDR3 is built from 15 residues. The germline V gene encodes CDR1 LGHNA and CDR2 YSLEER. With 1 base removed from V and 4 bases from J, the gap between germline ends came to 14 bases. In DNA form, the CDR3 reads TGCGCCAGCAGCCAAGTATTCGATACCACATACGAGCAGTACTTC. Its protein is CASSQVFDTTYEQYF.

This clonotype showed up just once. The J gene is TRBJ2-2, the V gene TRBV6-5; 7 nucleotides agree with TRBD1. With 5 bases clipped from V and 0 bases from J, the junction kept 6 bases outside the gene matches. This CDR3 is 16 amino acids long. The germline gives CDR1 MNHEY, CDR2 SVGAGI. The CDR3: CASSRYRGSNTGELFF. CDR3 in DNA: TGTGCCAGCAGTCGATACAGGGGCTCGAACACCGGGGAGCTGTTTTTT.

This clonotype was picked up a small number of times. This chain connects TRBV5-1 to TRBJ1-2; TRBD1 is a possible D gene (6 bases). Per germline, CDR1 SGHRS and CDR2 YFSETQ. CDR3 size: 14 residues. The V end was cut by 2 bases, the J end by 4 bases, with 12 bases between. CDR3 residues: CASSFSQGSYGYTF. In DNA, the CDR3 is TGCGCCAGCAGCTTCTCCCAGGGGAGCTATGGCTACACCTTC.

This clonotype was counted ten times or more. The chain couples TRBV3-1 to TRBJ1-5; 9 bases are a match to TRBD1. This CDR3 is built from 20 residues. Germline assignment: CDR1 LGHDT and CDR2 YNNKEL (reference sequence). The ends lost 4 bases at V and 1 base at J; junction bases unmatched: 17. CDR3 sequence: CASSRSAGTGRVVSNQPQHF. The DNA of the CDR3 is TGTGCCAGCAGCCGCTCCGCCGGGACAGGGAGGGTAGTAAGCAATCAGCCCCAGCATTTT.